The 2 T cell receptor beta chains below were found in one sample sequenced in a study of blood T cell repertoires in COVID-19. Data came from immunoSEQ multiplex PCR; TCRdb stores just in-frame clones and leaves some out. The data hold roughly 30,000 clones, with roughly 90% observed a single time. Source material: peripheral blood. The receptor set was obtained from a man aged 60 to 75 with acute or convalescent COVID-19.

The chain carries TRBV24-1 and TRBJ2-1, with 14 bases aligning to TRBD2. Germline V lookup: CDR1 KGHDR, CDR2 SFDVKD. V shed 6 bases, J shed 4 bases, and the junction held 4 bases outside the gene matches. This CDR3 contains 16 residues. The CDR3 loop reads CATSRGTSGRYNEQFF. CDR3 DNA sequence: TGTGCCACCAGTCGGGGGACTAGCGGGAGATACAATGAGCAGTTCTTC.

The V and J genes are TRBV5-5 and TRBJ1-2, with D uncertain. V was trimmed by 0 bases and J by 4 bases, leaving 4 bases between them. Germline values: CDR1 SGHKS, CDR2 YYEKEE (reference sequence). The CDR3 length is 12 residues. The CDR3 region has the DNA TGTGCCAGCAGCTTGGGTCTCTATGGCTACACCTTC. Amino acids: CASSLGLYGYTF.